The source of this TCR beta chain is a study of graft-versus-host responses after intestinal transplantation. Study-level background: Following induction with anti-thymocyte globulin, all recipients were given tacrolimus and steroids for around three years. Study-wide results and caveats: The study found high graft-versus-host to host-versus-graft clonal ratios in allografts of patients with graft-donor T cell macrochimerism.

Comments on this clone: Its specificity is unknown.

V was shortened by 3 bases and J by 0 bases, with 12 bases between the two germline ends. The CDR3 runs 16 residues. The germline CDR1 and CDR2 sequences are SGHTA and FQGNSA. Here immunoSEQ multiplex PCR was the method, and the copy in TCRdb shows in-frame clones only, minus some. In the table there are 15,000 to 20,000 clones, 90% of which are singletons. Sequences were derived from PBMCs, sampled roughly 54 weeks after transplant. The rearrangement links TRBV7-2 to TRBJ1-3, with D unresolved. This sequence was found in a human patient who received an intestinal transplant, so some T cells may come from the graft donor. The CDR3 DNA reads as TGTGCCAGCAGCTTGGGCAGCCTGTTCTCTGGAAACACCATATATTTT. Its translation: CASSLGSLFSGNTIYF.